This T cell receptor (beta chain) is from a study of CD8+CD57+ T cells in acquired aplastic anemia. CDR3 and TCR beta VDJ profiling relied on a genomic DNA template. TCRdb redid the calling of the reads with MiXCR, one entry per CDR3 protein. This table has around 180,000 distinct CDR3 sequences, roughly 50% appearing once. Patients picked for sequencing had shown CD8+CD57+ cell expansion detected by flow cytometry. V dropped 5 bases and J dropped 2 bases, with 13 bases sitting between them. This CDR3 has 14 amino acids. Germline CDR1 and CDR2: SNHLY and FYNNEI. V is TRBV2 and J is TRBJ2-7; no reliable D call. The TCR sequence derives from a human donor with aplastic anemia. Sequences were obtained from sorted CD4+, CD8+, or CD8+CD57+ T cells (not recorded which) from PBMCs. Here the CDR3 DNA reads TGTGCCAGCAGTTTCGGTTCACCCCCCTACGAGCAGTACTTC. It codes for CASSFGSPPYEQYF.